This passage covers 7 T cell receptor beta chains from one sample sequenced in a study of T cell responses to AZD1222 COVID-19 vaccine. The assay was immunoSEQ multiplex PCR, and TCRdb's table has in-frame clones only and misses some. Of over 100,000 clones in the sample, approximately 91% were seen once. Sequences were derived from peripheral blood, sampled 28 days after the second AZD1222 dose. These receptors were collected from an adult who received the AZD1222 COVID-19 vaccine.

The rearrangement uses TRBV7-3 and TRBJ2-1; D possibly corresponds to TRBD2 (7 bases). CDR1 is SGHTA and CDR2 is FQGTGA in the germline V gene. Trimming took off 3 bases at V and 4 bases at J, with 10 bases between the two ends. The CDR3 has 14 residues. The CDR3 bases are TGTGCCAGCAGCTTGGGGGGGCTATACAATGAGCAGTTCTTC. Amino acids: CASSLGGLYNEQFF.

This clone was seen only once. The J gene is TRBJ2-3, the V gene TRBV3-1 (or the pseudogene TRBV3-2); D gene ambiguous. Germline assignment: CDR1 LGHDT and CDR2 YNNKEL (reference sequence). The CDR3 is made up of 14 amino acids. The V end lost 5 bases, the J end lost 0 bases, and 9 bases lay between the germline ends. The CDR3 sequence is CASSVRGSTDTQYF. The CDR3 nucleotides read TGTGCCAGCAGCGTCCGAGGAAGCACAGATACGCAGTATTTT.

This clone was seen once. The chain is built from TRBV5-3 and TRBJ2-7; D gene uncertain. TRBV5-3 is reported as an ORF; its role is uncertain. V was trimmed by 4 bases and J by 6 bases, leaving 14 bases between them. The CDR3 runs to 13 residues. CDR3 nucleotides: TGTGCCAGAAGCCCCCGGGTAGCACGCGAGCAGTACTTC. It translates to CARSPRVAREQYF.

The V gene is TRBV7-9, the J gene TRBJ2-1, with 7 positions matching TRBD2. With 0 bases clipped from V and 8 bases from J, the junction kept 10 bases outside the gene matches. Per the germline V gene, CDR1 is SEHNR and CDR2 is FQNEAQ (reference sequence). This CDR3 has 16 amino acids. CDR3: CASSLALAGVYDEQFF. For the CDR3, the DNA is TGTGCCAGCAGCTTAGCACTCGCGGGAGTTTACGATGAGCAGTTCTTC. Full variable domain (remainder filled in from reference TRBV7-9 and TRBJ2-1): DTGVSQNPRHKITKRGQNVTFRCDPISEHNRLYWYRQTLGQGPEFLTYFQNEAQLEKSRLLSDRFSAERPKGSFSTLEIQRTEQGDSAMYLCASSLALAGVYDEQFFGPGTRLTVL.

The chain links TRBV18 to TRBJ1-5; D is possibly TRBD1 (6 bases). The length of the CDR3 is 15 residues. CDR1 is KGHSH, CDR2 LQKENI, per germline. V was pared by 3 bases and J by 8 bases, with 17 bases between. The DNA of the CDR3 is TGTGCCAGCTCACCGGGCTTGAGGGGGGAAGAGCCCCAGCATTTT. Its protein is CASSPGLRGEEPQHF.

The rearrangement uses TRBV28 and TRBJ2-7, with 8 bases lining up with TRBD1. After removal of 10 bases from V and 0 bases from J, the junction contained 11 bases not matched to a gene. The CDR3 is 15 residues long. Germline-derived CDR1 and CDR2 are MDHEN and SYDVKM. CDR3 sequence reads: CATKTHGTGSYEQYF. In DNA, the CDR3 is TGTGCCACCAAGACCCATGGGACAGGCTCCTACGAGCAGTACTTC.

The chain couples TRBV27 to TRBJ1-1; 9 bases are a match to TRBD1. The CDR3 length is 14 residues. The junction had 9 bases not matched to a gene; V was cut back by 6 bases and J by 7 bases. Germline CDR1 and CDR2: MNHEY and SMNVEV (reference sequence). The chain's CDR3 is CASSRTGTGLEAFF. Here the CDR3 DNA reads TGTGCCAGCAGCCGTACCGGGACAGGGCTTGAAGCTTTCTTT.